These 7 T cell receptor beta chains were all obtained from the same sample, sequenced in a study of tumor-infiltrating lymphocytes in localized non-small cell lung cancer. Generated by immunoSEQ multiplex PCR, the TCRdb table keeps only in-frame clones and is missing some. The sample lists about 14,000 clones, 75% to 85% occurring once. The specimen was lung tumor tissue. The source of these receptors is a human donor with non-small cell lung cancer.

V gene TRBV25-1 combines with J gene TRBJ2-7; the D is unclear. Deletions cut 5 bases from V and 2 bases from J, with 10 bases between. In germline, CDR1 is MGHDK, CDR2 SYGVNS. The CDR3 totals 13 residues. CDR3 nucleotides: TGTGCCAGCAGTAGTAGAGTAACCTACGAGCAGTACTTC. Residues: CASSSRVTYEQYF.

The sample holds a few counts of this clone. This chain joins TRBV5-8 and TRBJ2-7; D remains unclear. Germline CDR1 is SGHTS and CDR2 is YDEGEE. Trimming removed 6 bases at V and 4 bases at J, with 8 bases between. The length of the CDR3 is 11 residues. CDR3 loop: CASTGLYEQYF. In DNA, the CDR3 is TGTGCCAGCACAGGTCTTTACGAGCAGTACTTC. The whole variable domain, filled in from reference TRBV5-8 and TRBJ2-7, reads EAGVTQSPTHLIKTRGQQATLRCSPISGHTSVYWYQQALGLGLQFLLWYDEGEERNRGNFPPRFSGRQFPNYSSELNVNALELEDSALYLCASTGLYEQYFGPGTRLTVT.

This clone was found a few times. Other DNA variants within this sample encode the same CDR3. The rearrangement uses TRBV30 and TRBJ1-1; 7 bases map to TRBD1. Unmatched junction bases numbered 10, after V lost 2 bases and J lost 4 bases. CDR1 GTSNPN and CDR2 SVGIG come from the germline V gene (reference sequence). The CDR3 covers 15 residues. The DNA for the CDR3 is TGTGCCTGGAGTTTAGAGGGGGCGCGTCGCACTGAAGCTTTCTTT. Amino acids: CAWSLEGARRTEAFF.

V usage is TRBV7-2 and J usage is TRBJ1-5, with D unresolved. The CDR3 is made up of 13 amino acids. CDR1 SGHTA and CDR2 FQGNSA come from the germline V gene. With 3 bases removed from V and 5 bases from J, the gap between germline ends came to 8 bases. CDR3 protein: CASSLGRDQPQHF. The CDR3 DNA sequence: TGTGCCAGCAGCTTGGGCCGTGATCAGCCCCAGCATTTT.

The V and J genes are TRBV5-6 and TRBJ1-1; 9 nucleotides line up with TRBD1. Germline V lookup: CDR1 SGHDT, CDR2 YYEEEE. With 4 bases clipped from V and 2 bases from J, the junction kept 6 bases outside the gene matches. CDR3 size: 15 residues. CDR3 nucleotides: TGTGCCAGCAGCCGCGGGGACAGGGTAAACACTGAAGCTTTCTTT. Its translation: CASSRGDRVNTEAFF.

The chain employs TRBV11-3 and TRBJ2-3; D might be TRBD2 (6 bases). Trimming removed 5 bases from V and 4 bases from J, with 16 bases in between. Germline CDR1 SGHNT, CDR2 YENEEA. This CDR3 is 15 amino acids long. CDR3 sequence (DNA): TGTGCCAGCAGCCGTAGGGGCGGGATGGCAGATACGCAGTATTTT. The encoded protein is CASSRRGGMADTQYF.

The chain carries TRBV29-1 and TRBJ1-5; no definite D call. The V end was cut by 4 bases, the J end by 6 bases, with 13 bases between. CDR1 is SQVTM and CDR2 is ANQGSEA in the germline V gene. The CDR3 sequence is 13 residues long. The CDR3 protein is CSVVRDPGQPQHF. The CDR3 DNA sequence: TGCAGCGTTGTGAGAGACCCGGGTCAGCCCCAGCATTTT. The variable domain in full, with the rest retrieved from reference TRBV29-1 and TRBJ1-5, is SAVISQKPSRDICQRGTSLTIQCQVDSQVTMMFWYRQQPGQSLTLIATANQGSEATYESGFVIDKFPISRPNLTFSTLTVSNMSPEDSSIYLCSVVRDPGQPQHFGDGTRLSIL.